The entry below describes one TCR beta chain. Sample treatment: 15 to 20 received Ad26.COV2.S at low or high dose, single or two shots; a few received placebo; per-sample allocation not given. It was on day 63 after the first vaccine or placebo injection that samples were taken. Profiling relied on immunoSEQ multiplex PCR, and the TCRdb table lists in-frame clones only, not all of them. The sample holds fewer than 400,000 clones, about 86% seen once. This sample is part of a study of Ad26.COV2.S vaccination and SARS-CoV-2 variants. Study overall: Administration of Ad26.COV2.S was intramuscular, either once or twice 56 days apart.

This CDR3 region has 16 residues. The germline V and J ends were trimmed by 1 base and 9 bases, with 17 bases remaining between them. CDR1 is SGHTS and CDR2 is YDEGEE in the germline V gene. This receptor was identified in a person aged 18 to 65 who received the Ad26.COV2.S COVID-19 vaccine or a placebo. The sample was peripheral blood, taken in a trial of Ad26.COV2.S vaccine versus placebo. V gene TRBV5-8 combines with J gene TRBJ1-6, with a tentative D call TRBD1 (5 bases). The DNA for the CDR3 is TGTGCCAGCAGCTTGTATAGCGCGACAGTGGGTTCACCCCTCCACTTT. Protein product: CASSLYSATVGSPLHF.